The following is a TCR beta chain sequence with its context. The antigen remains unidentified. The data belong to a study of cytomegalovirus exposure and HLA in healthy donors. Study conclusions and caveats: Later findings reportedly placed an Asian-associated ancestry cluster below the approximately 670-donor mean for N-insertions. DRB1 showed the most TCR associations and HLA-C the fewest in a later analysis, as rates varied by HLA locus. Some highly shared sequence variants likely arose as a pipeline artifact.

Though nominally healthy at sampling, donors likely had unrecorded immune exposures. CDR1 is SQVTM, CDR2 ANQGSEA, per germline. This CDR3 has 12 residues. The trim removed 5 bases at V and 8 bases at J, leaving 6 bases unmatched. PCR primers comprised 60 Vbeta and 13 Jbeta primers. Libraries were prepared by immunoSEQ multiplex PCR; TCRdb keeps only in-frame clonotypes and omits some of them. The sample table sets out around 130,000 clones. The rearrangement links TRBV29-1 to TRBJ1-2; 9 nucleotides align to TRBD1. This receptor was obtained from a woman in her thirties or forties in good health and CMV-seronegative. Sequencing input: PBMCs. The CDR3 DNA reads as TGCAGCGTTCAACAGGGGGCGGGGGGCTACACCTTC. Amino acid sequence: CSVQQGAGGYTF. The whole variable domain, remainder taken from reference TRBV29-1 and TRBJ1-2, is SAVISQKPSRDICQRGTSLTIQCQVDSQVTMMFWYRQQPGQSLTLIATANQGSEATYESGFVIDKFPISRPNLTFSTLTVSNMSPEDSSIYLCSVQQGAGGYTFGSGTRLTVV.